A single sample is the source of the 15 T cell receptor beta chains below, sequenced in a study of OX40 agonist ivuxolimab in advanced cancers. The method was immunoSEQ multiplex PCR; TCRdb's version includes in-frame clones alone and lacks a portion of them. This table holds 45,000 to 50,000 clones, roughly 87% found once. Sequenced material: CD4+ or CD8+ T cells sorted from blood, taken in a trial of the OX40 agonist ivuxolimab. These receptors were obtained from an adult with an advanced solid tumor such as melanoma, head and neck, liver or kidney cancer.

CDR3 in DNA: TGCGCCAGCAGCCGAGGCCCACAGGGTACTTACGAGCAGTACTTC. This encodes CASSRGPQGTYEQYF. The rearrangement uses TRBV5-1 and TRBJ2-7, with D maybe TRBD1 (6 bases). This CDR3 is 15 amino acids long. Germline V gives CDR1 SGHRS, CDR2 YFSETQ. V was clipped by 4 bases and J by 4 bases, with 18 bases between them.

The chain uses TRBV28 and TRBJ2-7, with no clear D. V was shortened by 6 bases and J by 5 bases, with 8 bases between the two germline ends. This CDR3 region has 11 residues. Germline assignment: CDR1 MDHEN and CDR2 SYDVKM. In DNA, the CDR3 is TGTGCCAGCAGCCGCAGCGACGAGCAGTACTTC. It specifies CASSRSDEQYF. Based on the CDR3 plus reference TRBV28 and TRBJ2-7, the full variable domain is DVKVTQSSRYLVKRTGEKVFLECVQDMDHENMFWYRQDPGLGLRLIYFSYDVKMKEKGDIPEGYSVSREKKERFSLILESASTNQTSMYLCASSRSDEQYFGPGTRLTVT.

The chain couples TRBV18 to TRBJ2-7; weak D call: TRBD1 (6 bases). V lost 8 bases, J lost 0 bases, and 17 bases lay in between. CDR1 is KGHSH, CDR2 LQKENI, per germline. There are 15 residues in the CDR3. CDR3 sequence: CASSQDGTPSYEQYF. The CDR3 DNA reads as TGTGCCAGCAGCCAAGATGGGACACCCTCCTACGAGCAGTACTTC.

This chain joins TRBV9 and TRBJ2-2; 8 bases agree with TRBD2. There are 16 residues in the CDR3. V lost 1 base and J lost 4; bases outside the gene matches: 6. Germline assignment: CDR1 SGDLS and CDR2 YYNGEE. The CDR3: CASSVFAGGSTGELFF. CDR3 bases: TGTGCCAGCAGCGTATTCGCGGGGGGATCCACCGGGGAGCTGTTTTTT. Looking up the rest from reference TRBV9 and TRBJ2-2 gives the full variable domain: DSGVTQTPKHLITATGQRVTLRCSPRSGDLSVYWYQQSLDQGLQFLIQYYNGEERAKGNILERFSAQQFPDLHSELNLSSLELGDSALYFCASSVFAGGSTGELFFGEGSRLTVL.

The chain combines TRBV28 with TRBJ2-4; TRBD2 is a possible D gene (5 bases). Trimming stripped 3 bases from V and 4 bases from J, with 10 bases between. Germline V gene sequence: CDR1 MDHEN, CDR2 SYDVKM. The CDR3 has 14 residues. The CDR3 spells CASSFGRVKNIQYF. The CDR3 region has the DNA TGTGCCAGCAGTTTCGGGCGGGTTAAAAACATTCAGTACTTC.

This sequence joins TRBV6-5 and TRBJ1-4, with TRBD1 identical over 7 bases. Germline lookup yields CDR1 MNHEY and CDR2 SVGAGI. The CDR3 is made up of 15 amino acids. V lost 4 bases to trimming and J lost 6 bases; unmatched junction nucleotides: 8. CDR3 loop: CASSWHRGVDEKLFF. In DNA, the CDR3 is TGTGCCAGCAGTTGGCACAGGGGAGTTGATGAAAAACTGTTTTTT.

This chain uses TRBV28 with TRBJ1-1; tentatively, D is TRBD1 (6 bases). Trimming left V 5 bases short and J 0 bases short, with 16 bases between. CDR1 is MDHEN and CDR2 is SYDVKM in the germline V gene. CDR3 length: 16 residues. CDR3 loop: CASSEGGIVLNTEAFF. The CDR3 nucleotides read TGTGCCAGCAGTGAAGGGGGTATAGTCTTGAACACTGAAGCTTTCTTT.

The chain carries TRBV7-2 and TRBJ2-2; D possibly corresponds to TRBD1 (6 bases). Germline V gives CDR1 SGHTA, CDR2 FQGNSA. V gave up 5 bases and J gave up 7 bases, with 20 bases separating them. CDR3 length equals 16 residues. CDR3 sequence (DNA): TGTGCCAGCAGCACTACTCGTGTCAGGGGTAGCGGGGAGCTGTTTTTT. Protein product: CASSTTRVRGSGELFF. Full variable domain (missing parts from reference TRBV7-2 and TRBJ2-2): GAGVSQSPSNKVTEKGKDVELRCDPISGHTALYWYRQSLGQGLEFLIYFQGNSAPDKSGLPSDRFSAERTGGSVSTLTIQRTQQEDSAVYLCASSTTRVRGSGELFFGEGSRLTVL.

V gene TRBV30 combines with J gene TRBJ2-1; TRBD2 agrees at 12 bases. Trimming removed 3 bases from V and 7 bases from J; junction bases left unmatched: 1. CDR1 and CDR2 from the germline V gene are GTSNPN and SVGIG (reference sequence). The CDR3 sequence is 13 residues long. The CDR3 DNA sequence: TGTGCCTGGAGACTAGCGGGAGGTAATGAGCAGTTCTTC. Its protein is CAWRLAGGNEQFF.

The rearrangement uses TRBV6-5 and TRBJ1-3, with D perhaps TRBD1 (6 bases). Between the trimmed V and J ends, which lost 8 bases and 0 bases, there was a span of 14 bases. Looked up from germline, CDR1 is MNHEY and CDR2 is SVGAGI. This CDR3 comprises 15 residues. The CDR3 DNA is TGTGCCAGCCGACCCCCGGGGGCCTCTGGAAACACCATATATTTT. Amino acids: CASRPPGASGNTIYF.

The chain has TRBV27 and TRBJ2-3; 8 bases align to TRBD2. Germline V lookup: CDR1 MNHEY, CDR2 SMNVEV (reference sequence). The CDR3 runs 14 residues. V was clipped by 8 bases and J by 0 bases; unmatched bases: 4. The CDR3 sequence: CASGASGSTDTQYF. The CDR3 coding sequence is TGTGCCAGCGGGGCTAGCGGGAGCACAGATACGCAGTATTTT.

This sequence joins TRBV5-1 and TRBJ2-7; D call uncertain. This CDR3 contains 12 residues. Trimming pared 1 base from V and 2 bases from J, leaving 4 bases between. Germline V gene sequence: CDR1 SGHRS, CDR2 YFSETQ. In DNA, the CDR3 is TGCGCCAGCAGCTTGACAGCCTACGAGCAGTACTTC. Its translation is CASSLTAYEQYF.

The rearrangement uses TRBV5-1 and TRBJ2-3, with 7 bases identical to TRBD2. The CDR3 totals 16 residues. The V and J ends lost 0 bases and 4 bases, in that order; junction bases with no gene match: 8. Germline V gene lookup returns CDR1 SGHRS and CDR2 YFSETQ. The CDR3 loop is CASSLASTSAADTQYF. For the CDR3, the DNA is TGCGCCAGCAGCTTGGCCAGTACTAGCGCGGCAGATACGCAGTATTTT.

This chain links TRBV30 with TRBJ1-1, with a weak D call TRBD1 (6 bases). The germline V and J ends were trimmed by 3 bases and 0 bases, with 11 bases remaining between them. CDR3 size: 14 residues. Germline values: CDR1 GTSNPN, CDR2 SVGIG (reference sequence). CDR3 DNA sequence: TGTGCCTGGAGCGGAGGACAGCTGAACACTGAAGCTTTCTTT. It specifies CAWSGGQLNTEAFF.

The V call is TRBV30, the J call TRBJ1-2, with a tentative D call TRBD1 (5 bases). The germline V gene encodes CDR1 GTSNPN and CDR2 SVGIG (reference sequence). CDR3 length: 13 residues. Trimming removed 1 base from V and 8 bases from J, with 14 bases in between. CDR3 loop: CAWSARGAGGYTF. The CDR3 DNA is TGTGCCTGGAGTGCCAGAGGGGCTGGGGGCTACACCTTC.